These 4 T cell receptor beta chains originate from one sample sequenced in a study of T cell responses to AZD1222 COVID-19 vaccine. The assay was immunoSEQ multiplex PCR, and TCRdb's table has in-frame clones only and misses some. The sample records 50,000 to 55,000 clones, roughly 83% being singletons. This specimen consisted of peripheral blood, obtained on day 0 of AZD1222 vaccination. The receptors stem from an adult in good health.

CDR3 DNA sequence: TGTGCCAGCAGTGACCGGGACAGGGGTACCTACGAGCAGTACTTC. It is translated as CASSDRDRGTYEQYF. The chain joins TRBV28 to TRBJ2-7; the match to TRBD1 covers 10 bases. Germline-derived CDR1 and CDR2 are MDHEN and SYDVKM. V gave up 5 bases and J gave up 2 bases; unmatched junction bases: 6. The CDR3 totals 15 residues.

The chain joins TRBV11-2 to TRBJ2-7; D call uncertain. Germline loops: CDR1 SGHAT, CDR2 FQNNGV. Trimming removed 5 bases from V and 0 bases from J, with 11 bases in between. The CDR3 has 14 residues. Written as DNA, the CDR3 is TGTGCCAGCAGCCTCGCAGCAGACTCCTACGAGCAGTACTTC. Its translation is CASSLAADSYEQYF.

The chain uses TRBV9 and TRBJ2-1, with 11 bases that match TRBD2. Germline CDR1 is SGDLS and CDR2 is YYNGEE. Unmatched junction bases numbered 6, after V lost 2 bases and J lost 5 bases. The CDR3 length is 16 residues. CDR3 residues: CASSVTGTSGNNEQFF. The DNA of the CDR3 is TGTGCCAGCAGCGTCACCGGGACTAGCGGAAACAATGAGCAGTTCTTC.

The CDR3 region is CAWSPKGTDNEKLFF. The CDR3 nucleotides are TGTGCCTGGAGCCCAAAGGGGACAGATAATGAAAAACTGTTTTTT. The chain couples TRBV30 to TRBJ1-4, with TRBD1 matching 7 bases. The length of the CDR3 is 15 residues. V shed 3 bases and J 4 bases; nucleotides not matched to a gene: 8. The germline gives CDR1 GTSNPN, CDR2 SVGIG (reference sequence). Full variable domain (missing parts from reference TRBV30 and TRBJ1-4): SQTIHQWPATLVQPVGSPLSLECTVEGTSNPNLYWYRQAAGRGLQLLFYSVGIGQISSEVPQNLSASRPQDRQFILSSKKLLLSDSGFYLCAWSPKGTDNEKLFFGSGTQLSVL.